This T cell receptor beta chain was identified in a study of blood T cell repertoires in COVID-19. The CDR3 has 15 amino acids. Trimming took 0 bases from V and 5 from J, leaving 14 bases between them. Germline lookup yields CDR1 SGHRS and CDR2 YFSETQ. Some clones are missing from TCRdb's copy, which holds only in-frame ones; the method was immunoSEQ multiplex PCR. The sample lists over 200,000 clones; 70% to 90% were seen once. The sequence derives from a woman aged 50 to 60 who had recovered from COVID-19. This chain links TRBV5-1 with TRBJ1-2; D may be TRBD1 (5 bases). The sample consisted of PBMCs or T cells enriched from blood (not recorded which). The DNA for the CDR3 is TGCGCCAGCAGCTTGGAAGGGGCCCCGGCTTATGGCTACACCTTC. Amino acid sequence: CASSLEGAPAYGYTF. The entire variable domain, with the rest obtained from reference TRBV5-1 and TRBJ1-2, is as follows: KAGVTQTPRYLIKTRGQQVTLSCSPISGHRSVSWYQQTPGQGLQFLFEYFSETQRNKGNFPGRFSGRQFSNSRSEMNVSTLELGDSALYLCASSLEGAPAYGYTFGSGTRLTVV.